This T cell receptor beta chain emerged from a study of blood T cells in healthy people across ages. This CDR3 has 14 amino acids. V lost 7 bases and J lost 0, with 10 bases in between. Germline CDR1 SNHLY, CDR2 FYNNEI. This clonotype was observed a few times. What it recognizes is unknown. Each sample provided at least 5 micrograms of extracted total RNA. A sample-barcoded 5' primer and a J-beta primer mix were used in a second PCR of roughly 7 to 12 cycles. Through a template-switch adaptor with 12 random nucleotides, each cDNA molecule received a tag. Each sample provided no less than 2.5 million CDR3-containing paired-end reads. TCRdb re-called the 5' RACE reads with MiXCR, one entry per CDR3 protein. This sample has about 1.4 million distinct CDR3 sequences, with 45% to 70% found just once. Study outcomes and limitations: Per million T cells, TCR beta diversity dropped about linearly as age rose.

The material sequenced was blood. This sequence was found in a man younger than 35 in good health. This chain links TRBV2 with TRBJ1-5; D not resolved. CDR3 DNA sequence: TGTGCCAGCATTAAGGACCCTAGCAATCAGCCCCAGCATTTT. This gives the protein CASIKDPSNQPQHF.